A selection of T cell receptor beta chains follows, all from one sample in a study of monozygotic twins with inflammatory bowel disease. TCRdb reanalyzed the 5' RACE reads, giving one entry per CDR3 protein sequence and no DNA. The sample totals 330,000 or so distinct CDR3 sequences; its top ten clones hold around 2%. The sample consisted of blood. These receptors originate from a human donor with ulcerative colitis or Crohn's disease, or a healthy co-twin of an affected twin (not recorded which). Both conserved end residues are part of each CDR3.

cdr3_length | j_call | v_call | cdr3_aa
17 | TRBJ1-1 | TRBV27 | CASRFLRGTGAKTEAFF
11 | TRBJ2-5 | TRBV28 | CASSTEETQYF
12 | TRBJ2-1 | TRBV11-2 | CASSHGGNEQFF
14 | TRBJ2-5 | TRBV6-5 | CASSYSNQQETQYF
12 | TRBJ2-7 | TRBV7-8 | CASSTTGYEQYF
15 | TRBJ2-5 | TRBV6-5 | CASTVTSGRVETQYF
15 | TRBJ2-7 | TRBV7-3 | CASSLLRGLTYEQYF
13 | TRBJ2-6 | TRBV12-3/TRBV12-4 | CASRRTGANVLTF
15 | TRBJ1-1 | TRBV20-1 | CSAPIPGRGNTEAFF
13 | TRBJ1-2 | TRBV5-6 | CASSLDTSYGYTF
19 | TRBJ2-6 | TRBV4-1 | CASSREPGTGKAGANVLTF
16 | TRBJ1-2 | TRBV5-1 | CASTPGQGIVYDGYTF
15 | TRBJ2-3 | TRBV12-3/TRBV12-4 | CASSPETWGVDTQYF
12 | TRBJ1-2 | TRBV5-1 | CASSPLGYGYTF
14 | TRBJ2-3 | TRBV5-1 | CASSPLRSTDTQYF
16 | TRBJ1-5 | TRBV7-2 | CASSLEGQGAARPQHF
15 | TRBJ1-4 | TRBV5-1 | CASSLGDRQNEKLFF
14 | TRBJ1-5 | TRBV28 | CASIRTGTNQPQHF
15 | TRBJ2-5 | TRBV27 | CASSLSRLGQETQYF
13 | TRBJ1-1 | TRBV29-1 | CSVASGGNTEAFF
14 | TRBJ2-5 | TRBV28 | CASSFTEKYETQYF
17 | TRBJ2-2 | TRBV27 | CASSPEVGGGGTGELFF
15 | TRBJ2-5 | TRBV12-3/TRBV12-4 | CASRRLAGNQETQYF
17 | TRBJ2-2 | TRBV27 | CASRASRSGRGAGELFF
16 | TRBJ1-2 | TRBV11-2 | CASSPKRNVWLYGYTF
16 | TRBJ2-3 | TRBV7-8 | CASSSLVASSTDTQYF
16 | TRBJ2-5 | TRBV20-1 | CSARPAGLVLSETQYF
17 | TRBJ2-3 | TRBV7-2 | CASSSNNRLAGADTQYF
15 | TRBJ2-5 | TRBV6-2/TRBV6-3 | CASSDKGPLGETQYF
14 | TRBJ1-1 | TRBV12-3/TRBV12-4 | CASRLTFRNTEAFF
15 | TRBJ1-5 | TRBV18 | CASSPRPAENQPQHF
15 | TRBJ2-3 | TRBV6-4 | CASGGLAGSTDTQYF
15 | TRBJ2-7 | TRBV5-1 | CASSPSSAGSYEQYF
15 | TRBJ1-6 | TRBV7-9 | CASSLDGGANSPLHF
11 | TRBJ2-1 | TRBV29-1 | CSVGHWDEQFF
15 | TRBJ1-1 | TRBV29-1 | CSVDPVGGEATEAFF
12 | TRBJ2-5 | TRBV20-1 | CSATGGRETQYF
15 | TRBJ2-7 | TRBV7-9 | CASSPSASVNYEQYF
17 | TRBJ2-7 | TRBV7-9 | CASSSGTGSEAPYEQYF
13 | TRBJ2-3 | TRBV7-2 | CASSWDYLDTQYF
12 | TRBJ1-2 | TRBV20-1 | CSAVGGWDGYTF
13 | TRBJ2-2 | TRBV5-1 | CASPNPGTGELFF
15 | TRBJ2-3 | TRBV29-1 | CSVGNGGSVTDTQYF
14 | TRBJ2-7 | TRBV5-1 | CASSLETSSYEQYF
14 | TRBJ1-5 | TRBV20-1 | CSAAGQGHDQPQHF
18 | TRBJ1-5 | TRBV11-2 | CASSLVGGAGSNNQPQHF
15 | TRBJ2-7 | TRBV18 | CASSPGTGGPYEQYF
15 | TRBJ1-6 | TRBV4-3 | CASSQGQVWNSPLHF
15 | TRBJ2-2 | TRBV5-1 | CASSTGTSGTGELFF